The source of this T cell receptor beta chain is a study of T-cell reconstitution after alpha-beta-depleted transplantation in children. Germline V gene sequence: CDR1 SGHDN, CDR2 FVKESK. Trimming took 3 bases from V and 3 from J, leaving 18 bases between them. The CDR3 runs to 17 residues. The library targeted TCRbeta and was prepared with unique molecular identifiers. TCRdb independently ran MiXCR on the PCR reads; one entry per CDR3 protein. Among hundreds of thousands of distinct CDR3 sequences listed, about 10% were seen once. J is TRBJ2-1 and V is TRBV14, with D unclear. The source material was PBMCs from the stem cell graft donor, sampled from the stem cell graft. The source of this sequence is a human donor who donated a stem cell graft to a child with SCID. The CDR3 here is CASSHRTSSGLYNEQFF. CDR3 nucleotide sequence: TGTGCCAGCAGCCACCGGACCTCTAGTGGCCTCTACAATGAGCAGTTCTTC.